Sequencing of this TCR beta chain was carried out in a study of OX40 agonist ivuxolimab in advanced cancers. Background on the study: The dose-escalation cohort had hepatocellular carcinoma, melanoma, renal cell or head and neck cancer.

Profiled with immunoSEQ multiplex PCR; TCRdb holds only in-frame clones, not every one. Found here are approximately 38,000 clones, around 82% of them singletons; the top ten hold 6.5% to 8%. Whole-study findings and limits: Partial responders treated at 0.1-3.0 mg/kg exhibited clonal expansion among the lowest measured. Averaged across samples, CD8+ T cells carried more expanded clones than CD4+ did.

Germline CDR1 reads MGHDK; CDR2 reads SYGVNS. Germline trimming cut 4 bases from V and 8 bases from J; bases unmatched to any gene: 11. The CDR3 extends over 16 amino acids. A note on this clone: Its antigen is not known.

The genes are TRBV25-1 and TRBJ2-1; 10 bases are shared with TRBD2. The clonotype was recovered from an adult with an advanced solid tumor such as melanoma, head and neck, liver or kidney cancer. This material consisted of CD4+ or CD8+ T cells sorted from blood, taken in a trial of the OX40 agonist ivuxolimab. For the CDR3, the DNA is TGTGCCAGCAGTGTCCACACTAGCGGGATCTCGTATGAGCAGTTCTTC. Its translation is CASSVHTSGISYEQFF.